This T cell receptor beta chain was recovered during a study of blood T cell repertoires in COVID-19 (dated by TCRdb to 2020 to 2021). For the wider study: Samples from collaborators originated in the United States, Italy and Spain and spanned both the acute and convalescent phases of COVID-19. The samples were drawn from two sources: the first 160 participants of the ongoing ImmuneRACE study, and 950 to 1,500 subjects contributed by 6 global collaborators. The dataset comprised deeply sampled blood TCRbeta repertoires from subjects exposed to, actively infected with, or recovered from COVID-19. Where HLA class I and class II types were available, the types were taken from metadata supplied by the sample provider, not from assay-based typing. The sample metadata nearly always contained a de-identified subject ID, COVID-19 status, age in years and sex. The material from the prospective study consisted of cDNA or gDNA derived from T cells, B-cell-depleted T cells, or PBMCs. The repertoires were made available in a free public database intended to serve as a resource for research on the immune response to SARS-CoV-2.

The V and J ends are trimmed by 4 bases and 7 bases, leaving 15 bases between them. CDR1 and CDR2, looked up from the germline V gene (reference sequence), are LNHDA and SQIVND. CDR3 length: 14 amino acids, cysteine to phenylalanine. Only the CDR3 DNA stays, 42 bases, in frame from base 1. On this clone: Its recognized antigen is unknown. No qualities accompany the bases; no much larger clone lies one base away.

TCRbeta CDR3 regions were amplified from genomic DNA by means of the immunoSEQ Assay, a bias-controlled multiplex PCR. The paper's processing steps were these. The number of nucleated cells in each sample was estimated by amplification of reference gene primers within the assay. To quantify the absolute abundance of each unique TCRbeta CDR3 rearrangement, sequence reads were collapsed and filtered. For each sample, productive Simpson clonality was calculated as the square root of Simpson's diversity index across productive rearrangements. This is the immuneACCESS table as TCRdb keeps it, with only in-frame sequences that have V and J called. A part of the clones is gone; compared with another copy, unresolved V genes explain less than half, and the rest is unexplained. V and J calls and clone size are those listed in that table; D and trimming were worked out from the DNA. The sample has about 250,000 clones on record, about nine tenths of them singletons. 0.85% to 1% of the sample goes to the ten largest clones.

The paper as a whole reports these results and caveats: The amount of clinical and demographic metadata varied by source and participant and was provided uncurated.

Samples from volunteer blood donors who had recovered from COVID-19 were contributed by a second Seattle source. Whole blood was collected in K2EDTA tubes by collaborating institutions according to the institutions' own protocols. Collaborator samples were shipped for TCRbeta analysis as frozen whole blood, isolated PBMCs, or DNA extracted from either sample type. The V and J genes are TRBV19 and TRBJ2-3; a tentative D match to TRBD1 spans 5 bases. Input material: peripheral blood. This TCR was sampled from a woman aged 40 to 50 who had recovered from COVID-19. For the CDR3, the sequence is CASSRQQSENTQYF. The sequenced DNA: TGTGCCAGTAGTAGACAGCAATCGGAGAATACGCAGTATTTT. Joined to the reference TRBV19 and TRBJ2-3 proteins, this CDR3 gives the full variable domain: DGGITQSPKYLFRKEGQNVTLSCEQNLNHDAMYWYRQDPGQGLRLIYYSQIVNDFQKGDIAEGYSVSREKKESFPLTVTSAQKNPTAFYLCASSRQQSENTQYFGPGTRLTVL.